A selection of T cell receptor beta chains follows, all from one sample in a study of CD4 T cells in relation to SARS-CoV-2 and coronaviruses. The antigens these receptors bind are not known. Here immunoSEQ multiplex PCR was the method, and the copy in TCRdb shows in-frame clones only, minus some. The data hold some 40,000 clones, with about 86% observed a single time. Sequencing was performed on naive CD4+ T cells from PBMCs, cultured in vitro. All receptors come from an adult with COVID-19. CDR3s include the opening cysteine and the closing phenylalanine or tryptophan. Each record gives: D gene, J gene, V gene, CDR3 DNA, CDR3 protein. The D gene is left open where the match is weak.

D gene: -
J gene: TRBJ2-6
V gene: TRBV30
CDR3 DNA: TGTGCCTGGAGTGTACTCCTGGCTTTGACTCACTCTGGGGCCAACGTCCTGACTTTC
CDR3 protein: CAWSVLLALTHSGANVLTF

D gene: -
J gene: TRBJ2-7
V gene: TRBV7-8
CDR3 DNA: TGTGCCAGCAGCTTAGACGCAGGGGCCACTTTCTACGAGCAGTACTTC
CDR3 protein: CASSLDAGATFYEQYF

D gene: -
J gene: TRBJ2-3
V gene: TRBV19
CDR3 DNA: TGTGCCAGTAGCCCTACCGGGACCTCGGCCACAGATACGCAGTATTTT
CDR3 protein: CASSPTGTSATDTQYF

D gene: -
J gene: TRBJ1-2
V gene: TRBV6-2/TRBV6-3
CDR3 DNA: TGTGCCAGCAGTCACCTCCAGGAAGGCTATGGCTACACCTTC
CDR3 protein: CASSHLQEGYGYTF

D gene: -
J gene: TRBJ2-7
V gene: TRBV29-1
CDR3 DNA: TGCAGCGTTGTAACTAGTTCTTCCTACGAGCAGTACTTC
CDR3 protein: CSVVTSSSYEQYF

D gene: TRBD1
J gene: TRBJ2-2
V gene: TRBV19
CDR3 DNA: TGTGCCAGTATTCGGGGCAGGGGGCTCCCCGGGGAGCTGTTTTTT
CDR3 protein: CASIRGRGLPGELFF

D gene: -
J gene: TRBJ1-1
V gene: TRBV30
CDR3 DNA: TGTGCCTGGGAGGCACGGTACACTGAAGCTTTCTTT
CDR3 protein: CAWEARYTEAFF

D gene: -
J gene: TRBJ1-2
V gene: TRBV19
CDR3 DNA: TGTGCCAGTAGTACGATACCCTCGGGAGGCTACACCTTC
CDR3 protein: CASSTIPSGGYTF

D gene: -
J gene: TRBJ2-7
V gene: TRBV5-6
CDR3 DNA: TGTGCCAGCAGCTTGGTTTACGGGGGCTACTACGAGCAGTACTTC
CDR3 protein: CASSLVYGGYYEQYF

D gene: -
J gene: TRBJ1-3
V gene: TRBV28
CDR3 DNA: TGTGCCAGCAGCCCACAGCGCGGGGTCTCTGGAAACACCATATATTTT
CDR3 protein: CASSPQRGVSGNTIYF

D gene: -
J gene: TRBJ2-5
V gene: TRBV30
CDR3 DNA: TGTGCCTGGACCCCCCTGTCAGCAGGGGGGGAGACCCAGTACTTC
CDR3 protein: CAWTPLSAGGETQYF

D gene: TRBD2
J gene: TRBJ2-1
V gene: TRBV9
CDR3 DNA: TGTGCCAGCAGCAACGGGAGGGCTGAGCAGTTCTTC
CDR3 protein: CASSNGRAEQFF

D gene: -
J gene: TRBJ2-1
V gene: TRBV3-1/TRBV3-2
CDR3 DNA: TGTGCCAGCAGCCAACACCGACCTGGCTACAATGAGCAGTTCTTC
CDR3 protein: CASSQHRPGYNEQFF

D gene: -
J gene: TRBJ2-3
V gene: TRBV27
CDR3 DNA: TGTGCCAGCGCATATAACACAGATACGCAGTATTTT
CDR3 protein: CASAYNTDTQYF

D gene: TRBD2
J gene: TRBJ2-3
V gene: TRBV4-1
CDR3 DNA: TGCGCCAGCAGCCAAGAGGGCGGACTAGCGGCGGATACGCAGTATTTT
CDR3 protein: CASSQEGGLAADTQYF

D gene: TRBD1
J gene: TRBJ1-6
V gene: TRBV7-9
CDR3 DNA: TGTGCCAGCAGCCAAGAGACAGGGGGGAATTCACCCCTCCACTTT
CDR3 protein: CASSQETGGNSPLHF

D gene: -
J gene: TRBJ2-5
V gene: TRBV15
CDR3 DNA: TGTGCCACCAGCAGGGTCCGGACAGTCGGAGAGACCCAGTACTTC
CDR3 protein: CATSRVRTVGETQYF

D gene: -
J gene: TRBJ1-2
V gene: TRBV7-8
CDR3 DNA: TGTGCCAGCAGCCCGACGAGGGGGACCTCCTATGGCTACACCTTC
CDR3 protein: CASSPTRGTSYGYTF

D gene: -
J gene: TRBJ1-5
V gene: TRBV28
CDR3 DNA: TGTGCCAGCAGTTTTATTAAGGGGGGCCATCAGCCCCAGCATTTT
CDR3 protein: CASSFIKGGHQPQHF

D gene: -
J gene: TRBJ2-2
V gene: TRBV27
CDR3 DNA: TGTGCCAGCAGTTTAGTTGCCACCGGGGAGCTGTTTTTT
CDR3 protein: CASSLVATGELFF

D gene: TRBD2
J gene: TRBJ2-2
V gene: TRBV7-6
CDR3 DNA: TGTGCCAGCAGCTTAGTTTGGGGTAGCGGGAGCTGGTCGAACACCGGGGAGCTGTTTTTT
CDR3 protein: CASSLVWGSGSWSNTGELFF

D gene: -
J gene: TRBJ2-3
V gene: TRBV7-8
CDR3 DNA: TGTGCCAGCAGCTTATCGTCCTTGGGGGGTGGAGATACGCAGTATTTT
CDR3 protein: CASSLSSLGGGDTQYF

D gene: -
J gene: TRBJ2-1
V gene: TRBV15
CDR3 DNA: TGTGCCACCAGCAGAGATAGGCCCGTAGATTACAATGAGCAGTTCTTC
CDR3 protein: CATSRDRPVDYNEQFF

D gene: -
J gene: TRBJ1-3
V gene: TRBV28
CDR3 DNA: TGTGCCAGCATCCACAGAGTGGGAACAGGCATGATGTTCTCTGGAAACACCATATATTTT
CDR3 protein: CASIHRVGTGMMFSGNTIYF

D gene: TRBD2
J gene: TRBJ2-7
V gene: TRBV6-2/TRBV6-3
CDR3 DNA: TGTGCCAGCAGCCGGACTAGCGGGATCTACGAGCAGTACTTC
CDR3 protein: CASSRTSGIYEQYF

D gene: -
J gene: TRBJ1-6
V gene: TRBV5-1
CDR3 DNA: TGCGCCAGCAGCCTCAGGAGCTCCTATAATTCACCCCTCCACTTT
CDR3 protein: CASSLRSSYNSPLHF

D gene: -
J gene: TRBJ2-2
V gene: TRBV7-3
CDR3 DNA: TGTGCCAGCAGCTCCACGAACACCGGGGAGCTGTTTTTT
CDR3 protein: CASSSTNTGELFF

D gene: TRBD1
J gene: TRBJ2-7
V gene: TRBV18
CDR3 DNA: TGTGCCAGCTCACCGGGACAGGGACTCTACGAGCAGTACTTC
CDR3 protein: CASSPGQGLYEQYF

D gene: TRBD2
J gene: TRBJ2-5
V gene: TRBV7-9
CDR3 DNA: TGTGCCAGCAGCACTAGCGGGAGGGCCGGGGAGACCCAGTACTTC
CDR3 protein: CASSTSGRAGETQYF

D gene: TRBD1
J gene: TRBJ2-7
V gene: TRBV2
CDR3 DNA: TGTGCCAGCGGCGCCGGTGGGACAGCATCCTACGAGCAGTACTTC
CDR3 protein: CASGAGGTASYEQYF

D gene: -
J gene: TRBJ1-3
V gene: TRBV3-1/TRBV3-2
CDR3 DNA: TGTGCCAGCAGCCAGACCGGGGCTGGAAACACCATATATTTT
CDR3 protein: CASSQTGAGNTIYF

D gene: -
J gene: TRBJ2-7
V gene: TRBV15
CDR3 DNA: TGTGCCACCAGCAGAGACGCCAGGGGCTACGAGCAGTACTTC
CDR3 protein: CATSRDARGYEQYF

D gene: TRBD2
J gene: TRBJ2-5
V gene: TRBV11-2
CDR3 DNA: TGTGCCAGCAGCTTACTAGCGGGTCCTCTTACGGGGGAGACCCAGTACTTC
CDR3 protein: CASSLLAGPLTGETQYF

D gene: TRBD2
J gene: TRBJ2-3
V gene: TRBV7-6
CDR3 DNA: TGTGCCAGCAGCCGCGGTCTAGCGGGAGTGGGGGATACGCAGTATTTT
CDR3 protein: CASSRGLAGVGDTQYF

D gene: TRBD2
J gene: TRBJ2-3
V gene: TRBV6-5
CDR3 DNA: TGTGCCAGCAGTTATCTCCGGGACTACCGAGATACGCAGTATTTT
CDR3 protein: CASSYLRDYRDTQYF

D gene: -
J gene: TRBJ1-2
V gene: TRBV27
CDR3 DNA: TGTGCCAGCAGTTTATGGGGAACAGGGAACTATGGCTACACCTTC
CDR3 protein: CASSLWGTGNYGYTF

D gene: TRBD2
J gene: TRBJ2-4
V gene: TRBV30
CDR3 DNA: TGTGCCTTAAGCGGGAGAGGGAGCATTCAGTACTTC
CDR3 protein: CALSGRGSIQYF

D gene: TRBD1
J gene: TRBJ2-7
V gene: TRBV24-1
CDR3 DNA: TGTGCCACCAGTGCCCGAGGACAGGCCGACTACGAGCAGTACTTC
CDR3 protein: CATSARGQADYEQYF

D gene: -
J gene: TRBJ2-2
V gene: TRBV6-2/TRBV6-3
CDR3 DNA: TGTGCCAGCAGTGTCCAGGACACCGGGGAGCTGTTTTTT
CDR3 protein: CASSVQDTGELFF

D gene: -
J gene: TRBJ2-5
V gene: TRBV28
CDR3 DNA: TGTGCCAGCAGTTCGCTCCTAGAGACCCAGTACTTC
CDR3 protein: CASSSLLETQYF

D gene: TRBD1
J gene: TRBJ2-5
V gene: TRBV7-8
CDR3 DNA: TGTGCCAGCAGCTTAAGGAGGACGACAGGGCTGGAGACCCAGTACTTC
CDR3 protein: CASSLRRTTGLETQYF